The 11 T cell receptor beta chains below all came from one sample that was sequenced in a study of T-cell memory formation after mild COVID-19. A single record per CDR3 protein comes from TCRdb applying MiXCR to the 5' RACE reads. The data hold 380,000 or so distinct CDR3 sequences, with about 15% observed a single time. Sequencing was performed on PBMCs or a T cell subset sorted from them (not recorded which). These TCRs come from a man aged 18 to 29 who had mild COVID-19 (a few samples of this study predate the infection). Cell type and time point are not known.

The sample holds a few counts of this clonotype. The V call is TRBV11-2, the J call TRBJ2-7; tentatively, D is TRBD1 (5 bases). CDR1 and CDR2 (germline): SGHAT, FQNNGV. V shed 3 bases and J shed 7 bases, with 13 bases lying between them. The CDR3 runs 13 residues. The chain's CDR3 is CASSFRGSREQYF. The CDR3 coding sequence is TGTGCCAGCAGCTTTAGGGGTTCGAGGGAGCAGTACTTC.

This clonotype was recorded many times. The chain has TRBV7-2 and TRBJ2-2; D might be TRBD1 or TRBD2, each matching 5 bases. Germline V gene lookup returns CDR1 SGHTA and CDR2 FQGNSA. V was trimmed by 5 bases and J by 0 bases, leaving 13 bases between them. The CDR3 length is 16 residues. CDR3 DNA: TGTGCCAGCAGCATTCAGGGACCTCCGAACACCGGGGAGCTGTTTTTT. Its translation: CASSIQGPPNTGELFF.

The rearrangement uses TRBV6-2 or TRBV6-3 and TRBJ2-2, with no clear D. The CDR3 loop spans 13 amino acids. CDR1 is MNHEY, CDR2 SVGEGT, per germline. The V gene lost 4 bases and the J gene lost 5 bases, with 8 bases spanning the gap. DNA of the CDR3: TGTGCCAGCAGTTCCCACGCGACCGGGGAGCTGTTTTTT. It encodes CASSSHATGELFF.

V is TRBV9 and J is TRBJ1-1, with D maybe TRBD1 (6 bases). V dropped 3 bases and J dropped 1 base, with 13 bases sitting between them. Germline V gene sequence: CDR1 SGDLS, CDR2 YYNGEE. CDR3 length equals 15 residues. CDR3 sequence (DNA): TGTGCCAGCAGCGCTAAGGGGGAGGGGAACACTGAAGCTTTCTTT. Translation: CASSAKGEGNTEAFF.

V gene TRBV29-1 combines with J gene TRBJ2-2; TRBD2 matches at 7 bases. Trimming cost V 6 bases and J 1 base; bases outside gene matches: 2. The germline CDR1 and CDR2 sequences are SQVTM and ANQGSEA. The CDR3 spans 13 residues. CDR3 region: CSVAGRNTGELFF. CDR3 DNA sequence: TGCAGCGTAGCGGGGAGGAACACCGGGGAGCTGTTTTTT.

This clonotype came up a few times. The chain links TRBV18 to TRBJ2-3; D is tentatively TRBD1 or TRBD2 (5 bases each). Trimming pared 0 bases from V and 2 bases from J, leaving 9 bases between. Looked up from germline, CDR1 is KGHSH and CDR2 is LQKENI. The CDR3 contains 15 residues. The CDR3 bases are TGTGCCAGCTCACCACCGGGGACGGTCACAGATACGCAGTATTTT. Translated: CASSPPGTVTDTQYF. Supplemented by reference TRBV18 and TRBJ2-3, the full variable domain reads NAGVMQNPRHLVRRRGQEARLRCSPMKGHSHVYWYRQLPEEGLKFMVYLQKENIIDESGMPKERFSAEFPKEGPSILRIQQVVRGDSAAYFCASSPPGTVTDTQYFGPGTRLTVL.

The J gene is TRBJ2-2, the V gene TRBV4-3; no reliable D call. V was pared by 0 bases and J by 3 bases, with 11 bases between. Germline V gene sequence: CDR1 LGHNA, CDR2 YSLEER. CDR3 length: 16 residues. The DNA for the CDR3 is TGCGCCAGCAGCCAAGATGTGAGGTCGTACACCGGGGAGCTGTTTTTT. Its protein is CASSQDVRSYTGELFF.

This clonotype was recorded a few times. This chain uses TRBV9 with TRBJ2-3, with no clear D. CDR3 length: 14 amino acids. Trimming removed 0 bases at V and 3 bases at J, with 8 bases between. The germline gives CDR1 SGDLS, CDR2 YYNGEE. The CDR3 region is CASSVGTVTDTQYF. The CDR3 DNA sequence: TGTGCCAGCAGCGTAGGTACAGTAACAGATACGCAGTATTTT. Complete variable domain (other parts from reference TRBV9 and TRBJ2-3): DSGVTQTPKHLITATGQRVTLRCSPRSGDLSVYWYQQSLDQGLQFLIQYYNGEERAKGNILERFSAQQFPDLHSELNLSSLELGDSALYFCASSVGTVTDTQYFGPGTRLTVL.

V gene TRBV7-9 combines with J gene TRBJ1-4; D gene ambiguous. Germline loops: CDR1 SEHNR, CDR2 FQNEAQ (reference sequence). V gave up 7 bases and J gave up 6 bases, with 12 bases separating them. This CDR3 comprises 13 residues. The CDR3 protein is CASTAPGYEKLFF. In DNA form, the CDR3 reads TGTGCCAGCACTGCGCCCGGGTATGAAAAACTGTTTTTT.

The chain links TRBV20-1 to TRBJ2-7; 11 bases line up with TRBD2. This CDR3 spans 13 amino acids. CDR1 and CDR2 (germline): DFQATT, SNEGSKA (reference sequence). J gave up 3 bases and V 7 bases, and 5 bases lay outside the gene matches. The CDR3 here is CSGTSGGGYEQYF. CDR3 DNA sequence: TGCAGTGGTACTAGCGGGGGAGGCTACGAGCAGTACTTC.

This clonotype was seen a handful of times. This chain links TRBV5-5 with TRBJ1-1; tentative D call: TRBD1 (5 bases). The CDR3 sequence is 14 residues long. V was trimmed by 2 bases and J by 1 base, leaving 9 bases between them. Germline-derived CDR1 and CDR2 are SGHKS and YYEKEE (reference sequence). The CDR3 region is CASSFRAKNTEAFF. In DNA, the CDR3 is TGTGCCAGCAGCTTCAGGGCCAAGAACACTGAAGCTTTCTTT.